This T cell receptor (beta chain) is drawn from a study of blood T cell repertoires in COVID-19. Study information: COVID-19 samples from acute and convalescent phases originated in the United States, Italy and Spain.

This clone has just one count. In the authors' workflow: Reference gene primer amplification in the assay estimated nucleated cell counts. Assay used: immunoSEQ multiplex PCR; TCRdb lists only in-frame clones, some missing. V and J calls and clone size are as listed in that table; D and trimming were resolved from the DNA. This table has roughly 150,000 clones, 86% appearing once. The CDR3 runs 14 residues. Germline lookup yields CDR1 SGHRS and CDR2 YFSETQ. Trimming left V 0 bases short and J 2 bases short, with 6 bases between. The sample comprised peripheral blood. The rearrangement links TRBV5-1 to TRBJ2-4; D ambiguous. This TCR derives from an older woman with acute or convalescent COVID-19. The CDR3 DNA reads as TGCGCCAGCAGCTTGGGCGACACCAAAAACATTCAGTACTTC. It yields the protein CASSLGDTKNIQYF.